This TCR beta chain was found in a study of early T cells in non-severe SARS-CoV-2 infection (TCRdb year 2021). Turning to the overall study: Bulk RNA from unsorted whole blood was used for TCR sequencing, so alpha and beta chains could not be paired. The full study reports these points: Matching against VDJdb was skewed toward anti-spike CD8 responses, likely underestimated virus-specific expansions, and missed private and CD4 specificities.

Ten or more counts support this clonotype. The antigen it binds to is not known. Per-base quality was not reported, and no clone a single base away is much larger than it. This was a case-control study nested in a cohort of healthcare workers in London, UK, who had nasopharyngeal swab PCR tests and blood samples taken every week. Healthcare workers were recruited between 23 and 31 March 2020, during the week of the UK lockdown, and were followed weekly for up to about 15 weeks. The trim is 6 bases for V and 6 bases for J, with a gap of 11 bases between the germline ends. Based on the germline V gene, the CDR1 and CDR2 sequences are SGHTA and FQGNSA. The CDR3 runs 12 residues from the cysteine to the phenylalanine. CDR3 DNA is the only sequence kept; it has 36 bases, read in frame from the first base. Library method: 5' RACE. Sequenced using a NextSeq 500. Unique molecular identifiers were attached to individual cDNA molecules in the TCR library protocol so that sequencing error and PCR bias could be corrected. TCR alpha and beta chains were both sequenced, and the abundances of alpha and beta sequences in each sample were closely correlated with each other. The original methods were these. Decombinator V4 was used to annotate TCR sequences for V gene, J gene and CDR3. Expanded TCRs were defined as changing significantly between any two time points under a Poisson model with p below 0.0001. Abundances of TCRs were expressed as counts per million after normalisation to the total number of TCRs sequenced in each sample. TRAV1-2 paired with TRAJ12, TRAJ20 or TRAJ33 defined MAIT TCRs, while TRAV10 paired with TRAJ18 defined iNKT TCRs. VDJdb, accessed 1 November 2021, was searched for CMV, EBV and SARS-CoV-2 annotated TCRs, with TCRs annotated for multiple antigens excluded. TCRdb passed the public sequencing reads through fastp at Q25 and MiXCR, retaining productive beta sequences. Rows merge per CDR3 protein into single entries with the most common DNA and genes. None of the V and J calls come from the authors' own analysis; TCRdb made them. Recorded for this sample are 50,000 to 65,000 distinct CDR3 sequences; approximately 9% of them occurred a single time. The ten largest make up roughly 15% of the sample.

This TCR was sampled from an adult who was a healthcare worker with PCR-confirmed SARS-CoV-2 infection or an uninfected control (not recorded which). The sequenced sample was whole blood. The chain employs TRBV7-2 and TRBJ1-1; too little of a D gene remains to name it. The nucleotides read TGTGCCAGCAGGTTCATCGGGGCTGAAGCTTTCTTT. Translated, this gives CASRFIGAEAFF.